The clone carrying this T cell receptor beta chain was counted a few times. Its specificity is unknown. This sample was included in a study of T-cell memory formation after mild COVID-19. On the study more broadly: Clusters of TCRs were largely donor specific. Broader study findings: The appearance of some responding clones in pre-infection memory suggested that cross-reactive memory joined.

TCRdb recomputed calls from the 5' RACE reads with MiXCR, one row per CDR3 protein. Of some 340,000 distinct CDR3 sequences detected, 10% to 15% appear once; the ten largest clones hold about a fifth. Trimming cost V 7 bases and J 6 bases; bases outside gene matches: 10. CDR1 MNHEY and CDR2 SVGAGI come from the germline V gene. This CDR3 has 16 residues. The TCR sequence derives from a man aged 18 to 30 who had mild COVID-19 (a few samples of this study predate the infection). Cell type and time point are not known. The sequenced material came from PBMCs or a T cell subset sorted from them (not recorded which). V and J are TRBV6-5 and TRBJ2-7; 15 bases line up with TRBD2. As DNA, the CDR3 is TGTGCCAGCAATCCGGGACTAGCGGGGGGACTCACCGAGCAGTACTTC. Translating it yields CASNPGLAGGLTEQYF.